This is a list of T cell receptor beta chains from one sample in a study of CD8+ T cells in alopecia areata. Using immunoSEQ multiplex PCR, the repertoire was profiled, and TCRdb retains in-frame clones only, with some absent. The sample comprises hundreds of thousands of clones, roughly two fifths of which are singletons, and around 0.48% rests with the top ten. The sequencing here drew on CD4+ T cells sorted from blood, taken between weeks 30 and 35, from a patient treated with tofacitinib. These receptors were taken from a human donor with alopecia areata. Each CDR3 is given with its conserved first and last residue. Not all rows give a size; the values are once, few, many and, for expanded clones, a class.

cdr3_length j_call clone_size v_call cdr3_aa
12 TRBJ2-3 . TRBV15 CATSRDRDTQYF
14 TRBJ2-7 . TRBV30 CAWSATRQGYEQYF
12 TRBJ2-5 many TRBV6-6 CASSGGQETQYF
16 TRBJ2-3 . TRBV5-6 CASSQLDRAPLDTQYF
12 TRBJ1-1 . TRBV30 CATRVGRTEAFF
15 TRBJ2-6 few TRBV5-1 CASSLGTQGANVLTF
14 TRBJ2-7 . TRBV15 CATSRDRSSYEQYF
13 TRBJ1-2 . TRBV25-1 CASSEGQAYGYTF
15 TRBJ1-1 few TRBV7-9 CASSLWAGENTEAFF
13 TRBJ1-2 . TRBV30 CAWSVAANYGYTF
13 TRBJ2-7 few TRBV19 CASSRDGGYEQYF
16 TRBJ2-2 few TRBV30 CAWSVLGGGGTGELFF
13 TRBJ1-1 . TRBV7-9 CASSSQANTEAFF
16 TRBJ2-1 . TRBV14 CASRSTSGPSYNEQFF
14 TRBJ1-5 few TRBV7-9 CASSTGQINQPQHF
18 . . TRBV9 CASSVGHGAAKSDYEQYF
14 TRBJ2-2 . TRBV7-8 CASSPRLNTGELFF
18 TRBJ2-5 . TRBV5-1 CASSLGISATGGRETQYF
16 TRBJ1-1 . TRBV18 CASSPAAEGLNTEAFF
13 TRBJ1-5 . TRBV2 CASSDSVGQPQHF
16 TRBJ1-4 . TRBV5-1 CASSPGTGTGVEKLFF
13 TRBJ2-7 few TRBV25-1 CASSIQGAYEQYF
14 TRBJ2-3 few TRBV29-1 CSARTSGIKYTQYF
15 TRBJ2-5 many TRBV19 CASVPRASGQETQYF
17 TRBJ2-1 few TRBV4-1 CASSQSGYPTIGHEQFF
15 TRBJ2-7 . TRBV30 CAWNNRRQGGYEQYF
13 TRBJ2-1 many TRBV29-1 CSVVGGKNNEQFF
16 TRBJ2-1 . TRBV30 CACSSRGSSSYNEQFF
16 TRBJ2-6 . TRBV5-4 CASSPTQGPGANVLTF
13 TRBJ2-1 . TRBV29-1 CSETSGRDNEQFF
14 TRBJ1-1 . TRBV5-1 CASSESQGSTEAFF
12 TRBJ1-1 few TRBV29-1 CSVKGWVTEAFF
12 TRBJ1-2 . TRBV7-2 CASSSRTYGYTF
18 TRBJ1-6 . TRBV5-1 CASSSTGTGISYNSPLHF
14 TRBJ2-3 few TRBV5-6 CASSMTSGADTQYF
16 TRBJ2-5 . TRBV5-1 CASSPVGGQGGETQYF
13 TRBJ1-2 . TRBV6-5 CASSAQDMKGYTF
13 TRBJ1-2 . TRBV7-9 CASSLVREGSYTF
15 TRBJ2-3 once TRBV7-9 CASSLGVGSTDTQYF
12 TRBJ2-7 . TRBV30 CAWSWDIQEQYF
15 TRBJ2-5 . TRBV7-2 CASSLALLAGETQYF
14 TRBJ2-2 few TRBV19 CASSIERGSGELFF
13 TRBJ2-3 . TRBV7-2 CASSSTGYDTQYF
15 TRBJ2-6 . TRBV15 CATSTGNTGANVLTF
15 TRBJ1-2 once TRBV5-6 CASSWRSRASGGYTF
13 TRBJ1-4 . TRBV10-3 CAINQGVDEKLFF
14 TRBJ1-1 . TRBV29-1 CSVGNRAQNTEAFF
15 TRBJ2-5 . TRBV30 CAWSILAGAGETQYF
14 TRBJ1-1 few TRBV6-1 CASSDAFSNTEAFF
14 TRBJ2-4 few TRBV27 CASSLANFQNIQYF
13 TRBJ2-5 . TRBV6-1 CASSATGKETQYF
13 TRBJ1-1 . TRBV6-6 CASRGQLNTEAFF